What follows are 14 T cell receptor beta chains derived from one specimen sequenced in a study of T cells in Graves' hyperthyroidism and ophthalmopathy. Amplification targeted TCR beta CDR3 regions from RNA transcripts. The TCR CDR3 was amplified in a first-round RT-PCR using the HTBI primer set. A single record per CDR3 protein comes from TCRdb applying MiXCR to the multiplex PCR reads. The sample includes around 450,000 distinct CDR3 sequences, roughly an eighth seen only once; the top ten take about 5%. Sequenced sample: blood. The receptors derive from a woman aged 18-29 years with Graves' hyperthyroidism.

The sample holds a few counts of this clonotype. The chain carries TRBV6-1 and TRBJ1-5; 11 nucleotides agree with TRBD1. Germline CDR1 MNHNS, CDR2 SASEGT. Trimming at V came to 6 bases and at J to 4 bases, leaving 8 bases not matched to a gene. The CDR3 is 16 amino acids. CDR3 nucleotides: TGTGCCAGCAGAAAAGGACAGGGGGCAGTAAATCAGCCCCAGCATTTT. Residues: CASRKGQGAVNQPQHF.

The chain carries TRBV7-9 and TRBJ2-6; 9 nucleotides line up with TRBD1. The length of the CDR3 is 24 residues. Germline lookup yields CDR1 SEHNR and CDR2 FQNEAQ (reference sequence). V lost 7 bases to trimming and J lost 0 bases; unmatched junction nucleotides: 28. CDR3 coding DNA: TGTGCCAGCACCACACCGGGTTGGACAGGGGAGGGGAAGTTGAGGGTCTCTGGGGCCAACGTCCTGACTTTC. This translates into CASTTPGWTGEGKLRVSGANVLTF.

The J gene is TRBJ2-5, the V gene TRBV10-3, with TRBD2 as a possible D gene (5 bases). The CDR3 extends over 15 amino acids. Trimming stripped 8 bases from V and 1 base from J, with 17 bases between. Germline V gives CDR1 ENHRY, CDR2 SYGVKD. This CDR3 is CAIAGGWGIQETQYF. DNA for the CDR3: TGTGCCATCGCGGGCGGGTGGGGAATCCAAGAGACCCAGTACTTC.

This clonotype was observed a handful of times. This sequence joins TRBV10-3 and TRBJ2-7; the D is unclear. Deletions cut 2 bases from V and 3 bases from J, with 17 bases between. Germline values: CDR1 ENHRY, CDR2 SYGVKD. The CDR3 consists of 16 residues. The CDR3 protein is CAISEGEHSRNYEQYF. The CDR3 DNA reads TGTGCCATCAGTGAGGGGGAACATAGCAGGAACTACGAGCAGTACTTC.

This clonotype showed up many times. The chain has TRBV27 and TRBJ1-5; D is possibly TRBD1 (5 bases). The germline gives CDR1 MNHEY, CDR2 SMNVEV (reference sequence). CDR3 size: 16 residues. The germline V and J ends were trimmed by 7 bases and 0 bases, with 16 bases remaining between them. The CDR3 region has the DNA TGTGCCAGCACCCCCAGGGCCGACTATAGCAATCAGCCCCAGCATTTT. Protein sequence: CASTPRADYSNQPQHF.

This clonotype was picked up a small number of times. V and J are TRBV24-1 and TRBJ2-2; D gene ambiguous. Germline V gives CDR1 KGHDR, CDR2 SFDVKD. The CDR3 runs 17 residues. V was shortened by 1 base and J by 2 bases, with 13 bases between the two germline ends. The CDR3 sequence is CATSDFFVLGNTGELFF. CDR3 coding DNA: TGTGCCACCAGTGATTTTTTCGTCCTGGGTAACACCGGGGAGCTGTTTTTT.

Concerning this clonotype itself: The junction shows a germline mismatch at one end, possibly a read error. V is TRBV5-5 and J is TRBJ2-5; 11 bases map to TRBD2. Germline CDR1 SGHKS, CDR2 YYEKEE (reference sequence). CDR3 size: 19 residues. CDR3 in amino acids: CASSSLFSGRARGQETQYF. The CDR3 DNA sequence: TGCGCCAGCAGCTCACTTTTTAGCGGGAGGGCGCGCGGTCAAGAGACCCAGTACTTC.

This clonotype was found a few times. The chain recombines TRBV27 with TRBJ2-7, with a weak D call TRBD2 (5 bases). The CDR3 runs 13 residues. V lost 6 bases, J lost 1 base, and 10 bases lay in between. Germline V gene data show CDR1 as MNHEY and CDR2 as SMNVEV (reference sequence). Here the CDR3 reads CASRYGESYEQYF. CDR3 DNA: TGTGCCAGCAGGTACGGGGAATCCTACGAGCAGTACTTC.

This clonotype was detected many times. The rearrangement links TRBV20-1 to TRBJ2-7; tentatively, D is TRBD2 (5 bases). V was cut by 3 bases and J by 6 bases, with 9 bases left in between. CDR1 and CDR2 (germline): DFQATT, SNEGSKA (reference sequence). This CDR3 spans 11 amino acids. The CDR3 sequence: CSASLATEQYF. CDR3 DNA sequence: TGCAGTGCTAGTCTAGCTACCGAGCAGTACTTC.

This clonotype is a singleton in its sample. The gene calls are TRBV7-9 and TRBJ2-2; 12 bases match TRBD2. Germline lookup yields CDR1 SEHNR and CDR2 FQNEAQ (reference sequence). Trimming cost V 5 bases and J 5 bases; bases outside gene matches: 6. The CDR3 covers 16 residues. The CDR3 reads CASSPQTSGSTGELFF. The CDR3 DNA follows: TGTGCCAGCAGCCCACAGACTAGCGGGAGTACCGGGGAGCTGTTTTTT.

In this sample, this clonotype turned up many times. The chain carries TRBV7-2 and TRBJ2-7; maybe TRBD1 (7 bases). The germline V gene has CDR1 SGHTA and CDR2 FQGNSA. V dropped 1 base and J dropped 4 bases, with 14 bases sitting between them. This CDR3 spans 15 amino acids. This chain's CDR3 is CASSLVEGAGYEQYF. The DNA of the CDR3 is TGTGCCAGCAGCTTAGTCGAGGGGGCGGGATACGAGCAGTACTTC.

This clonotype has ten or more counts. V gene TRBV27 combines with J gene TRBJ2-7; D unresolved. CDR1 and CDR2 from the germline V gene are MNHEY and SMNVEV (reference sequence). Trimming removed 4 bases from V and 2 bases from J, with 9 bases in between. CDR3 length equals 13 residues. In DNA form, the CDR3 reads TGTGCCAGCAGTTCCCCTGATGCCTACGAGCAGTACTTC. Translating gives CASSSPDAYEQYF.

The rearrangement uses TRBV7-9 and TRBJ1-1; a weak D match, TRBD1 (5 bases). Germline CDR1 reads SEHNR; CDR2 reads FQNEAQ (reference sequence). Between the trimmed V and J ends, which lost 6 bases and 3 bases, there was a span of 14 bases. The CDR3 is 14 amino acids. CDR3 sequence: CASSSIRGYTEAFF. CDR3 DNA sequence: TGTGCCAGCAGTTCTATTAGGGGCTACACTGAAGCTTTCTTT.

This chain connects TRBV5-1 to TRBJ2-1; 14 bases fit TRBD2. The ends lost 0 bases at V and 1 base at J; junction bases unmatched: 6. CDR1 SGHRS and CDR2 YFSETQ come from the germline V gene. The CDR3 is made up of 19 amino acids. The CDR3 sequence: CASSLEIGLAGGSYNEQFF. The CDR3 DNA sequence: TGCGCCAGCAGCTTGGAAATCGGACTAGCGGGAGGATCCTACAATGAGCAGTTCTTC.